This T cell receptor beta chain was retrieved from a study of blood T cell repertoires in COVID-19. Study summary: Italy, Spain and the United States were the sources of the convalescent and acute COVID-19 samples.

Data came from immunoSEQ multiplex PCR; TCRdb stores just in-frame clones and leaves some out. The sample has about 190,000 clones, around 73% seen once. Participants spanned ages about 18 to 89 years and resided in 20 to 30 US areas. Participants reported their clinical history, and cohort assignment relied on those reports. The TCR sequence derives from a woman in her forties or fifties who had recovered from COVID-19. Material: PBMCs or T cells enriched from blood (not recorded which).

This CDR3 reads CASSSPGQGANEQFF. The DNA of the CDR3 is TGCGCCAGCAGCAGCCCGGGACAGGGGGCGAATGAGCAGTTCTTC. V gene TRBV5-1 combines with J gene TRBJ2-1; the match to TRBD1 covers 12 bases. The V and J ends lost 4 bases and 7 bases, in that order; junction bases with no gene match: 6. CDR1 is SGHRS and CDR2 is YFSETQ in the germline V gene. The CDR3 is made up of 15 amino acids. Full variable domain (outside the CDR3, taken from reference TRBV5-1 and TRBJ2-1): KAGVTQTPRYLIKTRGQQVTLSCSPISGHRSVSWYQQTPGQGLQFLFEYFSETQRNKGNFPGRFSGRQFSNSRSEMNVSTLELGDSALYLCASSSPGQGANEQFFGPGTRLTVL.